This TCR beta chain was sequenced for a study of blood T cell repertoires in COVID-19. Study information: From the United States, Italy and Spain came samples of acute and convalescent COVID-19. From T cells, B-cell-depleted T cells, or PBMCs came the material, which was cDNA or gDNA.

This clone was recorded once. In the source study's methods: Researchers report that nucleated cell counts were estimated from reference gene primer amplification. The assay was immunoSEQ multiplex PCR, and TCRdb's table has in-frame clones only and misses some. V, J and clone size are taken as reported in that table, and D and trimming were inferred from the DNA itself. The table includes 650,000 to 800,000 clones, more than 80% detected once. The germline V and J ends were trimmed by 6 bases and 3 bases, with 14 bases remaining between them. CDR3 length: 14 residues. Germline-derived CDR1 and CDR2 are MNHEY and SVGAGI.

This rearrangement joins TRBV6-5 to TRBJ1-2, with unresolved D. The origin of this receptor is a woman younger than 30 with acute or convalescent COVID-19. The sequenced sample consisted of peripheral blood. The CDR3 spells CASSDPGYDYGYTF. In nucleotides, the CDR3 is TGTGCCAGCAGCGACCCGGGGTACGACTATGGCTACACCTTC.